This T cell receptor beta chain was sequenced for a study of T cell responses to AZD1222 COVID-19 vaccine. Study results and caveats: Clonal diversity was possibly underestimated; the donors were predominantly white British and more often female. Once two AZD1222 doses were given, Spike-specific TCR breadth and depth went up. Baseline seropositives among AZD1222 recipients totaled only five or six.

Recipients boosted at about 4 weeks or about 12 weeks are pooled. Generated by immunoSEQ multiplex PCR, the TCRdb table keeps only in-frame clones and is missing some. The profile shows fewer than 120,000 clones, roughly 90% of them singletons. Notes on this clone: The antigen remains undetermined.

The clonotype originates from an adult who received the AZD1222 COVID-19 vaccine. The sample consisted of peripheral blood, taken 28 days after the second AZD1222 dose.

The CDR3 is CASSPGQLYNEQFF. The CDR3, as DNA: TGTGCCAGCTCACCGGGACAGCTCTACAATGAGCAGTTCTTC. The chain carries TRBV18 and TRBJ2-1, with 7 bases fitting TRBD1. Trimming took 3 bases from V and 3 from J; bases not matched to a gene: 2. This CDR3 spans 14 amino acids. Per the germline V gene, CDR1 is KGHSH and CDR2 is LQKENI.